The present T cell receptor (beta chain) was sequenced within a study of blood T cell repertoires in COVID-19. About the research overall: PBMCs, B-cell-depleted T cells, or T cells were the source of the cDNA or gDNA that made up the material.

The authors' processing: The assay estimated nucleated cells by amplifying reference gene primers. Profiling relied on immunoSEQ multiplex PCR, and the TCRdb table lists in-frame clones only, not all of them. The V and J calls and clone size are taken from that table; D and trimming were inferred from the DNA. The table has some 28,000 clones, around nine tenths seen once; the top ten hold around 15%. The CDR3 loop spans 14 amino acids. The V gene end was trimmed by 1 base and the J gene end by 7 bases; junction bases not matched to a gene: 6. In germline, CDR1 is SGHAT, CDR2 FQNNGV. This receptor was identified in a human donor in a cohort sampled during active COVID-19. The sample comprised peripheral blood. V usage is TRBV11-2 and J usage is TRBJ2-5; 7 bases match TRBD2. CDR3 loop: CASSLGAIAGTQYF. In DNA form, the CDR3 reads TGTGCCAGCAGCTTAGGTGCCATAGCGGGGACCCAGTACTTC.